A selection of T cell receptor beta chains follows, all from one sample in a study of response to subunit inactivated influenza vaccine. A single record per CDR3 protein comes from TCRdb applying MiXCR to the RT-PCR reads. Of about 650,000 distinct CDR3 sequences detected, approximately 15% appear once; the ten largest clones hold around 10%. The material sequenced was PBMCs from blood, taken 12 days after vaccination. The receptors come from a man aged 45-65 years who received an inactivated influenza vaccine. Each CDR3 is given with its conserved first and last residue. The D gene is left open where the match is weak. For some rows the clone size is stated as once, few or many, or as a class when expanded; others skip it.

>TRBV7-9|TRBD1|few|15|TRBJ1-1
TGTGCCAGCAGCTTATGGAAGGGGGCAGGCACTGAAGCTTTCTTT
CASSLWKGAGTEAFF
>TRBV5-1|TRBD2|few|16|TRBJ2-3
TGCGCCAGCAGCTTGGGCAGCGGGACCTACACAGATACGCAGTATTTT
CASSLGSGTYTDTQYF
>TRBV15|-|few|17|TRBJ2-5
TGTGCCACCAGCAGCTCTACGGGAGAGGGAACAGATGAGACCCAGTACTTC
CATSSSTGEGTDETQYF
>TRBV4-1|-|many|14|TRBJ1-2
TGCGCCAGCAGCCAAGTCCACCTGAGTTATGGCTACACCTTC
CASSQVHLSYGYTF
>TRBV18|TRBD1|-|17|TRBJ2-7
TGTGCCAGCTCACCACTAACGGCGGGGACAGGGGCCTACGAGCAGTACTTC
CASSPLTAGTGAYEQYF
>TRBV4-3|-|many|16|TRBJ2-5
TGCGCCAGCAGCCAAGATGGGAGGCAGGGGGACTGGCCTGAGTACTTC
CASSQDGRQGDWPEYF
>TRBV20-1|-|-|14|TRBJ2-7
TGCAGTGCTAGAGGACAGGAGATCTCCTACGAGCAGTACTTC
CSARGQEISYEQYF
>TRBV9|TRBD1|few|16|TRBJ2-1
TGTGCCAGCAGCCCGAGGACAGGAGTTTCCTACAATGAGCAGTTCTTC
CASSPRTGVSYNEQFF
>TRBV15|-|-|14|TRBJ2-1
TGTGCCACCAGCAGAGATAGTATCGGGGAAGAGCAGTTCTTC
CATSRDSIGEEQFF
>TRBV28|-|-|13|TRBJ2-3
TGTGCCAGCAGTGGCCAGTCGCCAGATACGCAGTATTTT
CASSGQSPDTQYF
>TRBV5-1|-|-|17|TRBJ2-1
TGCGCCAGCAGTCCACGGCTCAGGGACCTTTACTACAATGAGCAGTTCTTC
CASSPRLRDLYYNEQFF
>TRBV6-2/TRBV6-3|TRBD1|many|14|TRBJ2-7
TGTGCCAGCAGCAAAGGACAGGGAGCCTACGAGCAGTACTTC
CASSKGQGAYEQYF
>TRBV12-3/TRBV12-4|-|few|17|TRBJ2-5
TGTGCCAGCAGTTTAGGTTCCAGGGCAGGTTATCAAGAGACCCAGTACTTC
CASSLGSRAGYQETQYF
>TRBV11-2|TRBD1|many|16|TRBJ2-2
TGTGCCAGCAGCACGTGGACAGGGACGAACACCGGGGAGCTGTTTTTT
CASSTWTGTNTGELFF
>TRBV7-2|TRBD2|many|16|TRBJ2-1
TGTGCCAGCAGCTTAGATGCTAGCGGACCCTACAATGAGCAGTTCTTC
CASSLDASGPYNEQFF
>TRBV7-9|TRBD1|few|14|TRBJ1-2
TGTGCCAGCAGCGTCGGGACAGTGAACTATGGCTACACCTTC
CASSVGTVNYGYTF
>TRBV20-1|TRBD2|-|13|TRBJ2-1
TGCAGTGCTAGAGTGAGCGGGAAGTGGGAGCAGTTCTTC
CSARVSGKWEQFF
>TRBV20-1|-|few|11|TRBJ2-7
TGCAGTGCTAGGGCCCCCGACGAGCAGTACTTC
CSARAPDEQYF
>TRBV20-1|-|-|12|TRBJ2-7
TGCAGTGCTCTTGGACAGTTCGACGAGCAGTACTTC
CSALGQFDEQYF
>TRBV7-9|-|many|14|TRBJ1-2
TGTGCCAGCAGCATGTACAGGGCCGTCTATGGCTACACCTTC
CASSMYRAVYGYTF
>TRBV15|-|few|18|TRBJ2-3
TGTGCCACCAGCAGAGATTTGAAGGTGGGCGGTGTCACAGATACGCAGTATTTT
CATSRDLKVGGVTDTQYF
>TRBV4-1|-|-|13|TRBJ1-6
TGCGCCAGCAGCCAAGAGAAGGTGTATCCCCTCCACTTT
CASSQEKVYPLHF
>TRBV5-6|-|-|16|TRBJ2-1
TGTGCCAGCAGCTTGAGCGGCAGCCTTTTCTACAATGAGCAGTTCTTC
CASSLSGSLFYNEQFF
>TRBV30|TRBD2|-|17|TRBJ2-7
TGTGCCTGGTCCGATTACTCCCCTAGCGGGGACCCCTACGAGCAGTACTTC
CAWSDYSPSGDPYEQYF
>TRBV5-1|-|few|15|TRBJ2-1
TGCGCCAGCAGCGGTACCTCCGGGACCTTTAATGAGCAGTTCTTC
CASSGTSGTFNEQFF
>TRBV4-1|-|-|15|TRBJ1-1
TGCGCCAGCAGCCGCGCCGGACAGCAGAACACTGAAGCTTTCTTT
CASSRAGQQNTEAFF
>TRBV7-3|-|once|15|TRBJ2-1
TGTGCCAGCAGCTCAAAGGGGTTAGATTCCAGTGAGCAGTTCTTC
CASSSKGLDSSEQFF
>TRBV7-2|-|many|15|TRBJ2-1
TGTGCCAGCAGCTTAGCCGGGATATCCTACAATGAGCAGTTCTTC
CASSLAGISYNEQFF
>TRBV3-1|-|few|15|TRBJ1-1
TGTGCCAGCAGCCCCTTGGCAGGGGTGAACACTGAAGCTTTCTTT
CASSPLAGVNTEAFF
>TRBV7-2|TRBD2|few|17|TRBJ2-3
TGTGCCAGCAGCTTTGGGACTAGCGGGGGGAGACTCGAGACGCAGTATTTT
CASSFGTSGGRLETQYF
>TRBV15|-|-|14|TRBJ2-7
TGTGCCACCAGCAGAGATGTGGGGTTCGGCGAGCAGTACTTC
CATSRDVGFGEQYF
>TRBV6-2/TRBV6-3|-|few|12|TRBJ2-4
TGTGCCAGCAGCTCAGGGAGAAACATTCAGTACTTC
CASSSGRNIQYF
>TRBV7-2|-|few|14|TRBJ2-7
TGTGCCAGCAGCTTAGCGGGCTCTCGCTACGAGCAGTACTTC
CASSLAGSRYEQYF
>TRBV3-1|-|-|14|TRBJ1-5
TGTGCCAGCAGCCGGTCGGGGGCCGTACAGCCCCAGCATTTT
CASSRSGAVQPQHF
>TRBV24-1|TRBD2|many|13|TRBJ2-1
TGTGCCACCAGGCGCGGGGAGGGCAATGAGCAGTTCTTC
CATRRGEGNEQFF
>TRBV6-1|-|few|16|TRBJ2-3
TGTGCCAGCAGTCGGAGTATGGGACTTAACACAGATACGCAGTATTTT
CASSRSMGLNTDTQYF
>TRBV2|-|few|14|TRBJ1-1
TGTGCCAGCAGTGAAGGGCAGACCAACACTGAAGCTTTCTTT
CASSEGQTNTEAFF
>TRBV18|TRBD1|-|15|TRBJ2-1
TGTGCCAGCTCACGACAAGAGGGACAGGGGGCCGTGCAGTTCTTC
CASSRQEGQGAVQFF
>TRBV29-1|TRBD1|-|14|TRBJ1-3
TGCAGCGTCCAAGACAGGGGTAAAGGAAACACCATATATTTT
CSVQDRGKGNTIYF
>TRBV6-2/TRBV6-3|-|many|14|TRBJ1-1
TGTGCCAGCCTTAAGCGACCAGAGAACACTGAAGCTTTCTTT
CASLKRPENTEAFF
>TRBV20-1|-|many|15|TRBJ1-1
TGCAGTGCTAGAGATTTACGTCGGGCGGACACTGAAGCTTTCTTT
CSARDLRRADTEAFF
>TRBV7-2|-|once|15|TRBJ2-1
TGTGCCAGCACCCCAGCTGGCCTCATTTACAATGAGCAGTTCTTC
CASTPAGLIYNEQFF
>TRBV5-1|-|-|14|TRBJ2-7
TGCGCCAGCAGCGCCCCGACTGGGTCCTACGAGCAGTACTTC
CASSAPTGSYEQYF
>TRBV2|-|few|12|TRBJ2-1
TGTGCCAGCAGGGATCCGGGACTTCAGCAGTTCTTC
CASRDPGLQQFF
>TRBV18|TRBD2|few|17|TRBJ2-1
TGTGCCAGCTCACCGGTGGCGGGGGGGAGCTCCTACAATGAGCAGTTCTTC
CASSPVAGGSSYNEQFF
>TRBV15|-|few|16|TRBJ2-2
TGTGCCACCAGCAGATTCGACAGGAGGATGGCCGGGGAGCTGTTTTTT
CATSRFDRRMAGELFF
>TRBV3-1|-|few|15|TRBJ1-3
TGTGCCAGCAGCTACGGGGGATACGGCGGAAACACCATATATTTT
CASSYGGYGGNTIYF
>TRBV6-2/TRBV6-3|-|-|17|TRBJ2-3
TGTGCCAGCAGTTACCCCACTCCGGCCAACCCCACAGATACGCAGTATTTT
CASSYPTPANPTDTQYF
>TRBV2|-|-|17|TRBJ2-6
TGTGCCAGCAGTGATCTAGGGGCGATCTCTGGGGCCAACGTCCTGACTTTC
CASSDLGAISGANVLTF
>TRBV5-1|TRBD2|-|12|TRBJ2-7
TGCGCCAGCAGCAGGAGCGGGGCCGAGCAGTACTTC
CASSRSGAEQYF
>TRBV9|-|-|15|TRBJ1-1
TGTGCCAGCAGCGTAGAGGGTACACCGAACACTGAAGCTTTCTTT
CASSVEGTPNTEAFF